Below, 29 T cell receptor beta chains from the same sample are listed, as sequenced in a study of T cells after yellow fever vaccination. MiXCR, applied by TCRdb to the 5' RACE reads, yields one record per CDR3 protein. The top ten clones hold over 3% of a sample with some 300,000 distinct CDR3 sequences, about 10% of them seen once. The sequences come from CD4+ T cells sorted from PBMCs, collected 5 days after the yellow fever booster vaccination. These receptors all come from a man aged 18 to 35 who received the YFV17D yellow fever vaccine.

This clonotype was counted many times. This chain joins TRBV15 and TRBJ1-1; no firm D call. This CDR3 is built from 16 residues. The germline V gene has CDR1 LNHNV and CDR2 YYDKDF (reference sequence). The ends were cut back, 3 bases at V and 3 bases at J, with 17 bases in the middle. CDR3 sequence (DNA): TGTGCCACCAGCAGTGACGGGTGGGGTAGGGACACTGAAGCTTTCTTT. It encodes CATSSDGWGRDTEAFF. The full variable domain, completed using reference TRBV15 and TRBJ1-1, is DAMVIQNPRYQVTQFGKPVTLSCSQTLNHNVMYWYQQKSSQAPKLLFHYYDKDFNNEADTPDNFQSRRPNTSFCFLDIRSPGLGDTAMYLCATSSDGWGRDTEAFFGQGTRLTVV.

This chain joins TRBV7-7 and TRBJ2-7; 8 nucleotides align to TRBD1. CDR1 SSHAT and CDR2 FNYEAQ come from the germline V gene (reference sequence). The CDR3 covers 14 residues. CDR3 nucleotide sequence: TGTGCTAGCAAGGACAGGGTGAGTTCCTACGAGCAGTACGTC. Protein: CASKDRVSSYEQYV.

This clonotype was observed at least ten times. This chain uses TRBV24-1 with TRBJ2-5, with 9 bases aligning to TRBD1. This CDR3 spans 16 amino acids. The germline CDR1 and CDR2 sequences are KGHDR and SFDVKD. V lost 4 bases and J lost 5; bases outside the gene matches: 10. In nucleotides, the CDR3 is TGTGCCACCAGTGACCCGGGACAGGGAACGGGTGAGACCCAGTACTTC. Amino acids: CATSDPGQGTGETQYF.

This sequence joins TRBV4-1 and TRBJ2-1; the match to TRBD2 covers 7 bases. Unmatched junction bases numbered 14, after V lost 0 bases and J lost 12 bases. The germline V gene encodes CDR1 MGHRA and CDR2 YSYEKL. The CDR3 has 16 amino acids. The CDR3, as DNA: TGCGCCAGCAGCCAAGAGGGAGGATCCAGCCGGGAGGTGCAGTTCTTC. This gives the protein CASSQEGGSSREVQFF.

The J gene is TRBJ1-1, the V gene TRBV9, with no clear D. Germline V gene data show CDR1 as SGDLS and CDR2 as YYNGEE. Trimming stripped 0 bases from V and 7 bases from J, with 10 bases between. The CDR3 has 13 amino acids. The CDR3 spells CASSVGWGSEAFF. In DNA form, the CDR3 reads TGTGCCAGCAGCGTAGGTTGGGGTAGTGAAGCTTTCTTT.

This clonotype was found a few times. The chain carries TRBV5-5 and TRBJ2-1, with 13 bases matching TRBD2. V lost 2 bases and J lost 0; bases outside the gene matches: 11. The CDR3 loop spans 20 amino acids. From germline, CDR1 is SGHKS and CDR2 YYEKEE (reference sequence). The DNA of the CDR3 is TGTGCCAGCAGCTTCGCATTTACTAGCGGGGGGGCGAGCTCCTACAATGAGCAGTTCTTC. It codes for CASSFAFTSGGASSYNEQFF.

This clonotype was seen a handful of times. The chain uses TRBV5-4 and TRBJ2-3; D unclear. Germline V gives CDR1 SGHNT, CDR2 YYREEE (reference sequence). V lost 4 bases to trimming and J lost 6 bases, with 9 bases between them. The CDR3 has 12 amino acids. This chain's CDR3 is CASSKVHDTQYF. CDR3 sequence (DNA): TGTGCCAGCAGCAAAGTTCACGATACGCAGTATTTT.

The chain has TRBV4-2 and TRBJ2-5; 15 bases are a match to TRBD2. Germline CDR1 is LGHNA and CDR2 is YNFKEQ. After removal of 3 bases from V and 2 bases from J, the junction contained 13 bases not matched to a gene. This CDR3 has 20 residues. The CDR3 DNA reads TGTGCCAGCAGCCAGGTGCCACCGGGACTAGCGGGGGGCGGGCAAGAGACCCAGTACTTC. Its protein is CASSQVPPGLAGGGQETQYF.

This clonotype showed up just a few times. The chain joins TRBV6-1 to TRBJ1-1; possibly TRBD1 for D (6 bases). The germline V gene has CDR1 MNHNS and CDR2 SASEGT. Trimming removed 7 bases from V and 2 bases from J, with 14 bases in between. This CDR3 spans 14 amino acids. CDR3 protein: CASTPSRGNTEAFF. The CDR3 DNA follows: TGTGCCAGCACCCCCTCCAGGGGAAACACTGAAGCTTTCTTT.

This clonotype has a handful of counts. The CDR3 reads CASSDGWQETQYF. CDR3 coding DNA: TGTGCCAGCAGTGATGGGTGGCAAGAGACCCAGTACTTC. J is TRBJ2-5 and V is TRBV6-1, with D unclear. V was clipped by 3 bases and J by 2 bases, with 7 bases between them. CDR1 and CDR2 from the germline V gene are MNHNS and SASEGT. There are 13 residues in the CDR3.

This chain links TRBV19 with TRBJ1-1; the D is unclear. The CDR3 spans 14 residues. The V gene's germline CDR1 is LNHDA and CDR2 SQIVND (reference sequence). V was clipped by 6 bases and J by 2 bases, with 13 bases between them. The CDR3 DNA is TGTGCCAGTAGGAATGGGCGGAGAAACACTGAAGCTTTCTTT. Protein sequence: CASRNGRRNTEAFF.

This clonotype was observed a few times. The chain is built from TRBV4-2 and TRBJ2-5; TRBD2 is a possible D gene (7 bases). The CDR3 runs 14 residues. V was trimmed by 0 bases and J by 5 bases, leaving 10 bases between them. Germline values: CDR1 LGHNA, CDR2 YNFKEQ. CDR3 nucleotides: TGTGCCAGCAGCCAAGATAGGGGGGGGGAGACCCAGTACTTC. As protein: CASSQDRGGETQYF.

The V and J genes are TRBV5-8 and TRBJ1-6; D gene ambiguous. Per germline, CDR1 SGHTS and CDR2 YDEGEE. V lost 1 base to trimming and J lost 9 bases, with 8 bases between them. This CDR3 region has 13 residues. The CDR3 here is CASSLSASSPLHF. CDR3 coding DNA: TGTGCCAGCAGCTTGAGCGCGTCTTCACCCCTCCACTTT.

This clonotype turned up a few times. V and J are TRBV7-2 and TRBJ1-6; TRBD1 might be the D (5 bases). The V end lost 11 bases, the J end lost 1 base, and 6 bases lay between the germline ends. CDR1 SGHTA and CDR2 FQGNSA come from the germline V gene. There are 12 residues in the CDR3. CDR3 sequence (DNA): TGTGCCGGGGCTTCCTATAATTCACCCCTCCACTTT. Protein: CAGASYNSPLHF.

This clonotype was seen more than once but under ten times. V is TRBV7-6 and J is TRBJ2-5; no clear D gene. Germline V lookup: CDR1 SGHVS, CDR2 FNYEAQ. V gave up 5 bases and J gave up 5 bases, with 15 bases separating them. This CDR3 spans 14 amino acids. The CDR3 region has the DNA TGTGCCAGCAGCCCACGGGTAGCTCGGGAGACCCAGTACTTC. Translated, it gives CASSPRVARETQYF.

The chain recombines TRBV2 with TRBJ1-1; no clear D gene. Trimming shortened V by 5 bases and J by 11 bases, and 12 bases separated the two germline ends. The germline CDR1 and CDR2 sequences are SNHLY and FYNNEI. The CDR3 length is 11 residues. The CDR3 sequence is CASSNSVEAFF. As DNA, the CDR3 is TGTGCCAGCAGTAACAGCGTCGAGGCTTTCTTT.

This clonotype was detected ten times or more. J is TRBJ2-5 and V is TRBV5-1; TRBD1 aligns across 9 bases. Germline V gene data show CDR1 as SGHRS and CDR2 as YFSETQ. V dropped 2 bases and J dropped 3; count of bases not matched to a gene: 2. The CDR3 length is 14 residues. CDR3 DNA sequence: TGCGCCAGCAGCTTCGGACAGGGGAAAGAGACCCAGTACTTC. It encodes CASSFGQGKETQYF.

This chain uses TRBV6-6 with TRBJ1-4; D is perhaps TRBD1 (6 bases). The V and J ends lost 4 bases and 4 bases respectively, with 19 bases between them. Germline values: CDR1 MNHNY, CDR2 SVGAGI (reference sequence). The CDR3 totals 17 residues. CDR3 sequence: CASSWKDSALLNEKLFF. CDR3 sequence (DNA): TGTGCCAGCAGTTGGAAGGACAGCGCCCTACTTAATGAAAAACTGTTTTTT.

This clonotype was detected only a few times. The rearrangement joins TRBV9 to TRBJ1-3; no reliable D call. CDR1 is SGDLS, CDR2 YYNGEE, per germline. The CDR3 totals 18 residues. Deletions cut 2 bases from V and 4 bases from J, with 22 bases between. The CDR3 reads CASSVDLASPHSGNTIYF. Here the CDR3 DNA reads TGTGCCAGCAGCGTGGACCTAGCGTCCCCTCACTCCGGAAACACCATATATTTT.

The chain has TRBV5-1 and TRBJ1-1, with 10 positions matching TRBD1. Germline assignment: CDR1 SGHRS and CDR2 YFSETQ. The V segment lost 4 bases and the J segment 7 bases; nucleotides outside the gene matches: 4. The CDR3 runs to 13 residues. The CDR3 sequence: CASSPGQGDEAFF. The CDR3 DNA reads TGCGCCAGCAGCCCCGGACAGGGGGATGAAGCTTTCTTT.

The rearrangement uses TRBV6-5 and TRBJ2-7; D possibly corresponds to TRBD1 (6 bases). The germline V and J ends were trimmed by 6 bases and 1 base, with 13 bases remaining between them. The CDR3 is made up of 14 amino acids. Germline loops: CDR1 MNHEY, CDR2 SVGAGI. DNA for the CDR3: TGTGCCAGCAGGAAACAGGGATTGTCCTACGAGCAGTACGTC. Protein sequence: CASRKQGLSYEQYV.

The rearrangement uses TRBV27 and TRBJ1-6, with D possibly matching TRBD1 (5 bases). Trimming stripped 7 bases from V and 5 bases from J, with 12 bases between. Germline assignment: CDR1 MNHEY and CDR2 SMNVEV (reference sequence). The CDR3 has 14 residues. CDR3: CASTQQGDNSPLHF. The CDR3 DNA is TGTGCCAGCACCCAGCAGGGTGATAATTCACCCCTCCACTTT.

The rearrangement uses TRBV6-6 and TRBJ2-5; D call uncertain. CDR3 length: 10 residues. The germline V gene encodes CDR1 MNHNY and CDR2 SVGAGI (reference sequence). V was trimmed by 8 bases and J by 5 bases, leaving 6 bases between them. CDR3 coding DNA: TGTGCCAGCCGGTGGGAGACCCAGTACTTC. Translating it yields CASRWETQYF.

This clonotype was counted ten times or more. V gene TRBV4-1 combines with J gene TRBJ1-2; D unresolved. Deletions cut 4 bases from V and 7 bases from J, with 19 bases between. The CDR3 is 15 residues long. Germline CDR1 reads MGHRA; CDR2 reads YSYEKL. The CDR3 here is CASSRPGEGLFGYTF. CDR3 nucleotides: TGCGCCAGCAGCCGCCCGGGAGAGGGTCTCTTTGGCTACACCTTC.

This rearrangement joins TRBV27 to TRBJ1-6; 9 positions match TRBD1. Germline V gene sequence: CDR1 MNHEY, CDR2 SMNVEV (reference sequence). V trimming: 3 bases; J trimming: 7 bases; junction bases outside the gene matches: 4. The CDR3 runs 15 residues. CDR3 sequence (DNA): TGTGCCAGCAGTTTTTTTGGGACAGGGAATTCACCCCTCCACTTT. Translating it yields CASSFFGTGNSPLHF.

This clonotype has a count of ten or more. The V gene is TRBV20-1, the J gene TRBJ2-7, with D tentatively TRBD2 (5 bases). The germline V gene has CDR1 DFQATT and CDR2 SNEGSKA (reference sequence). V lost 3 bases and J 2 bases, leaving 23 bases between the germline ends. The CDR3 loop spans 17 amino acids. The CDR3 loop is CSARKTEDWPSAYEQYF. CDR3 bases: TGCAGTGCTAGGAAGACGGAGGACTGGCCGTCCGCCTACGAGCAGTACTTC.

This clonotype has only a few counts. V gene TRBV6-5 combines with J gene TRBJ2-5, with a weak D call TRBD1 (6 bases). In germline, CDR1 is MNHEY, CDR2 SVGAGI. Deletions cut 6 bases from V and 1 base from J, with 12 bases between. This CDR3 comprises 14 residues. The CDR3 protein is CASSQGHTQETQYF. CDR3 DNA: TGTGCCAGCAGCCAGGGACATACCCAAGAGACCCAGTACTTC.

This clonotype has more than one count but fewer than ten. CDR3 sequence (DNA): TGTGCCAGCAGCTTAGGGACTAGCGGGGGGGCAATGTACGAGCAGTACGTC. Its translation: CASSLGTSGGAMYEQYV. This sequence joins TRBV7-2 and TRBJ2-7; 15 positions match TRBD2. The V gene end was trimmed by 1 base and the J gene end by 4 bases; junction bases not matched to a gene: 5. Germline V gene data show CDR1 as SGHTA and CDR2 as FQGNSA. This CDR3 spans 17 amino acids.

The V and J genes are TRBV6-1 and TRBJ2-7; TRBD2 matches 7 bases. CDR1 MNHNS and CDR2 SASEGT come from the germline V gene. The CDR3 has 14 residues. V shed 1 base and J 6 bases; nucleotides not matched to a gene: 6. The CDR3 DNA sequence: TGTGCCAGCAGTGAAGGGCTAGCGGCTTCCGAGCAGTACTTC. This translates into CASSEGLAASEQYF.